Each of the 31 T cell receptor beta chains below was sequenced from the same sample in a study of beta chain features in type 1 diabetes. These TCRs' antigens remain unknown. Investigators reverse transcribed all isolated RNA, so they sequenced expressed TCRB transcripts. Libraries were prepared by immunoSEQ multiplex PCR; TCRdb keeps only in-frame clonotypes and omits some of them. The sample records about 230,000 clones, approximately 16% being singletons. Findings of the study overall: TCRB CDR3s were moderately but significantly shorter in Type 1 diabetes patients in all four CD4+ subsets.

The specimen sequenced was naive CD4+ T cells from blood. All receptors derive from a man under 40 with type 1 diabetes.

As DNA, the CDR3 is TGTGCCAGCAGGGCGACGGTCTGGGAGCAGTACTTC. The encoded protein is CASRATVWEQYF. V is TRBV6-1 and J is TRBJ2-7; D ambiguous. The CDR3 is 12 amino acids. CDR1 MNHNS and CDR2 SASEGT come from the germline V gene. V was clipped by 6 bases and J by 7 bases, with 13 bases between them.

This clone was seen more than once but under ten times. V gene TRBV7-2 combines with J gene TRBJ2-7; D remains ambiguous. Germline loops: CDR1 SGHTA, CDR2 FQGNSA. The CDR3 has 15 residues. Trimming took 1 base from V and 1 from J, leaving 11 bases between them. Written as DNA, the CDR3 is TGTGCCAGCAGCTTAGTAGGTGATAGTTCCTACGAGCAGTACTTC. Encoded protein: CASSLVGDSSYEQYF.

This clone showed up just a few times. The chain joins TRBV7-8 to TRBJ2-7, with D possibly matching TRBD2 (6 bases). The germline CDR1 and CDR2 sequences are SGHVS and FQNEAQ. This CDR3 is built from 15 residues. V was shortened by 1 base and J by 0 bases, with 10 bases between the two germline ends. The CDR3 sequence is CASSLESGSSYEQYF. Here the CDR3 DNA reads TGTGCCAGCAGCTTAGAGTCCGGGAGCTCCTACGAGCAGTACTTC.

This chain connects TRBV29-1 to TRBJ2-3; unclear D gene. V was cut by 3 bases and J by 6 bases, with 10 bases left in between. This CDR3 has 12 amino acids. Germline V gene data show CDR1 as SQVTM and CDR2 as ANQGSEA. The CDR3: CSVDHGVDTQYF. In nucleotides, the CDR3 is TGCAGCGTTGATCATGGGGTCGATACGCAGTATTTT.

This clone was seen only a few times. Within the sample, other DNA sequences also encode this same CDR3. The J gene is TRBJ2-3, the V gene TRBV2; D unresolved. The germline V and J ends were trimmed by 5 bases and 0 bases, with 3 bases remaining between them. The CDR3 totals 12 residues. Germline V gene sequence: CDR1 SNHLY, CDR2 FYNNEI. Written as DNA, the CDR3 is TGTGCCAGCAGTAGTAGCACAGATACGCAGTATTTT. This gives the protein CASSSSTDTQYF.

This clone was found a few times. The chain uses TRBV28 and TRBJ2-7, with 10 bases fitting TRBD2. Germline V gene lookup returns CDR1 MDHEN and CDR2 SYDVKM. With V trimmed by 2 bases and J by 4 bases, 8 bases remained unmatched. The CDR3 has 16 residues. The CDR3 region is CASSLPLAGDGYEQYF. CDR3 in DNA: TGTGCCAGCAGTTTACCTCTAGCGGGAGACGGGTACGAGCAGTACTTC. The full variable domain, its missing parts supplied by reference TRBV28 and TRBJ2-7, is DVKVTQSSRYLVKRTGEKVFLECVQDMDHENMFWYRQDPGLGLRLIYFSYDVKMKEKGDIPEGYSVSREKKERFSLILESASTNQTSMYLCASSLPLAGDGYEQYFGPGTRLTVT.

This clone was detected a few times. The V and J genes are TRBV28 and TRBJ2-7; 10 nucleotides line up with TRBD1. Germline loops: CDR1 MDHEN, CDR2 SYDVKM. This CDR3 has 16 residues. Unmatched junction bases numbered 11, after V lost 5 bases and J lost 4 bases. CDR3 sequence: CASSEAGTGEKYEQYF. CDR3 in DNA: TGTGCCAGCAGTGAGGCCGGGACAGGGGAGAAGTACGAGCAGTACTTC.

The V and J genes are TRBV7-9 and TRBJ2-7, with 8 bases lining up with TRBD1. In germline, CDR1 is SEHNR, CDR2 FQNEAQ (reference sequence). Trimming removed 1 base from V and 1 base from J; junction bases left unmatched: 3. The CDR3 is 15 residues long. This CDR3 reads CASSLVGTGSYEQYF. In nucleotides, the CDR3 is TGTGCCAGCAGCTTAGTTGGGACAGGTTCCTACGAGCAGTACTTC. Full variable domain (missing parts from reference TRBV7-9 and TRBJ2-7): DTGVSQNPRHKITKRGQNVTFRCDPISEHNRLYWYRQTLGQGPEFLTYFQNEAQLEKSRLLSDRFSAERPKGSFSTLEIQRTEQGDSAMYLCASSLVGTGSYEQYFGPGTRLTVT.

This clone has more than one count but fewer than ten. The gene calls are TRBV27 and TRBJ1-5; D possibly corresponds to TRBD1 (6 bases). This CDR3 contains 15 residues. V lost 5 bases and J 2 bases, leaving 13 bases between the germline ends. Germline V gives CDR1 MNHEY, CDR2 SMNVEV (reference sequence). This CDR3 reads CASSPRTVGNQPQHF. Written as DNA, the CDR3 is TGTGCCAGCAGTCCACGGACAGTTGGCAATCAGCCCCAGCATTTT.

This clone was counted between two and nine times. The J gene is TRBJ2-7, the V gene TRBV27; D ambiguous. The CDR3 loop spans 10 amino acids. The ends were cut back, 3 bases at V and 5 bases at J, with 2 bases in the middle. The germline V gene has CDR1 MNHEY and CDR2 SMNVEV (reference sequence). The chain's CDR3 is CASSFHEQYF. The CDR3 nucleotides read TGTGCCAGCAGTTTCCACGAGCAGTACTTC.

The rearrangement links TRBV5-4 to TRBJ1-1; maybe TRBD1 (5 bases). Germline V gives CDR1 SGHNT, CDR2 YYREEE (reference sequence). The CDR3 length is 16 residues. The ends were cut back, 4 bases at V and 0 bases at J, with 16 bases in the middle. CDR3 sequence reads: CASSTGASLMNTEAFF. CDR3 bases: TGTGCCAGCAGCACCGGGGCCAGTCTCATGAACACTGAAGCTTTCTTT.

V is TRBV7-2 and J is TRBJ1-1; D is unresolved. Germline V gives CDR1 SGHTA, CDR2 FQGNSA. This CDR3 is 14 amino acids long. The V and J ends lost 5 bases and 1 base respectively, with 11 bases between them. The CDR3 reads CASSGSLANTEAFF. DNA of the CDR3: TGTGCCAGCAGCGGTTCCCTCGCGAACACTGAAGCTTTCTTT.

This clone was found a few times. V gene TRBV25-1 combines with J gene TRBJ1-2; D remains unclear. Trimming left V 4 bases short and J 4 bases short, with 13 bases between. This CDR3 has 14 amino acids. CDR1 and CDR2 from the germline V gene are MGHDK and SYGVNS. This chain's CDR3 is CASSAFDGSYGYTF. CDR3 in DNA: TGTGCCAGCAGTGCGTTCGACGGTTCCTATGGCTACACCTTC.

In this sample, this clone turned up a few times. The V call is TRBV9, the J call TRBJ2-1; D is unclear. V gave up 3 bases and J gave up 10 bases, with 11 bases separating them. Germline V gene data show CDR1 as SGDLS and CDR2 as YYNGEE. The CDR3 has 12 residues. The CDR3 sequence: CASSAGYREQFF. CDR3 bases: TGTGCCAGCAGCGCCGGGTATCGGGAGCAGTTCTTC.

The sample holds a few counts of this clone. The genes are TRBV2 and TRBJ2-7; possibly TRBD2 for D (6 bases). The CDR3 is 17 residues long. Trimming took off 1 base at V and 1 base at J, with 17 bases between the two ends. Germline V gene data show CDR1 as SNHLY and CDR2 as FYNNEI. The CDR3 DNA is TGTGCCAGCAGTGAAGTAAGTGCGGACTACTATTCCTACGAGCAGTACTTC. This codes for CASSEVSADYYSYEQYF.

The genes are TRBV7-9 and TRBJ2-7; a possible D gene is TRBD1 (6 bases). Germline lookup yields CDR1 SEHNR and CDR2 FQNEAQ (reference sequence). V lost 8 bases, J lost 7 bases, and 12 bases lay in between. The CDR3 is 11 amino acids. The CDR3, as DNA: TGTGCCAGCGAGTCAGGGGAGGAGCAGTACTTC. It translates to CASESGEEQYF.

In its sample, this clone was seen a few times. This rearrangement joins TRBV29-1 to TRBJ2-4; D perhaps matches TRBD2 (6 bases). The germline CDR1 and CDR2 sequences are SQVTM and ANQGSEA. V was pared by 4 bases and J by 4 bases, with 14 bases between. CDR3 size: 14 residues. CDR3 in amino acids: CSVGLAGPKNIQYF. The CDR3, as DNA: TGCAGCGTTGGGTTGGCGGGGCCGAAAAACATTCAGTACTTC. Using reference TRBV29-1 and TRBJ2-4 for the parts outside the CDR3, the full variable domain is SAVISQKPSRDICQRGTSLTIQCQVDSQVTMMFWYRQQPGQSLTLIATANQGSEATYESGFVIDKFPISRPNLTFSTLTVSNMSPEDSSIYLCSVGLAGPKNIQYFGAGTRLSVL.

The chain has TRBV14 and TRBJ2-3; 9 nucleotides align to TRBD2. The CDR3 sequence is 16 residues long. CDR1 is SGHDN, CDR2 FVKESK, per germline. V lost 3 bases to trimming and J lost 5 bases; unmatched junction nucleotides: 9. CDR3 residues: CASSQVFSGRGDTQYF. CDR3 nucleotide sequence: TGTGCCAGCAGCCAGGTATTTAGCGGGAGAGGAGATACGCAGTATTTT.

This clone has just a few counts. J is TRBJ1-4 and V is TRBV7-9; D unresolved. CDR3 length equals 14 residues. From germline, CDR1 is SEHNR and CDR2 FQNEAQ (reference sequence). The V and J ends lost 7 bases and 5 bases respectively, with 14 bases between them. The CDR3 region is CASTPAVRNEKLFF. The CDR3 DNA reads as TGTGCCAGCACCCCCGCTGTCAGGAATGAAAAACTGTTTTTT.

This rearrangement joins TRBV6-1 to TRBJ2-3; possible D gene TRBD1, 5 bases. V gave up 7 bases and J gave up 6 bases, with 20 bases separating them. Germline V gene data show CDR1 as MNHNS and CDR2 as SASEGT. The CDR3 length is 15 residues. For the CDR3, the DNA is TGTGCCAGCACTCGGCGAATGGGGCCGGGTGATACGCAGTATTTT. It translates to CASTRRMGPGDTQYF.

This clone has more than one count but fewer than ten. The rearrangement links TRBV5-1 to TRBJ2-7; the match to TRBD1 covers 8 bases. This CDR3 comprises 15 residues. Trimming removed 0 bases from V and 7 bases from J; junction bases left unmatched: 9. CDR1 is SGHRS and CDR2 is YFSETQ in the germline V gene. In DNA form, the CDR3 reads TGCGCCAGCAGCTTGGCCCGGCAGGGGGCAGGGGAGCAGTACTTC. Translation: CASSLARQGAGEQYF.

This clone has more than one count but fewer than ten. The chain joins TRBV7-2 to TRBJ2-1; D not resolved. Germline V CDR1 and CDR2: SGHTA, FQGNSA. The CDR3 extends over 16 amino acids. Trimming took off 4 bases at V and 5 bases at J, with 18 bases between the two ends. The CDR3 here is CASSSAGPMADNEQFF. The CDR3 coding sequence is TGTGCCAGCAGCTCAGCCGGGCCAATGGCGGACAATGAGCAGTTCTTC.

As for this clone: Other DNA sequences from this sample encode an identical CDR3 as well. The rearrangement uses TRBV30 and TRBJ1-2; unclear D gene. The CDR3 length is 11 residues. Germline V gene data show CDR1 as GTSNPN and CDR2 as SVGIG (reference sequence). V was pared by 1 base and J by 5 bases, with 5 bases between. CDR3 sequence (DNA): TGTGCCTGGAGTGCCGTTTATGGCTACACCTTC. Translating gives CAWSAVYGYTF.

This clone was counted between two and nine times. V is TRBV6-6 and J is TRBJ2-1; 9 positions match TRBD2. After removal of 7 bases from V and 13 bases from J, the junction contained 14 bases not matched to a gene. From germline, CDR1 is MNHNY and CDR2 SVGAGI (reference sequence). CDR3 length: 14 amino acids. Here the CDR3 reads CASTLSAGGTSQFF. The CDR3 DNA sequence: TGTGCCAGCACCTTATCGGCTGGGGGGACTAGCCAGTTCTTC.

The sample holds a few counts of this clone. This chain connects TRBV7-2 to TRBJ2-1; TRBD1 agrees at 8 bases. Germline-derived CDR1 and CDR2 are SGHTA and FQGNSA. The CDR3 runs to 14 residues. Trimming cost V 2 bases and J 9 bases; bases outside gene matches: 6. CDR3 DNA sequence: TGTGCCAGCAGCTTAAACCAGGGGGCAGGTGAGCAGTTCTTC. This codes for CASSLNQGAGEQFF.

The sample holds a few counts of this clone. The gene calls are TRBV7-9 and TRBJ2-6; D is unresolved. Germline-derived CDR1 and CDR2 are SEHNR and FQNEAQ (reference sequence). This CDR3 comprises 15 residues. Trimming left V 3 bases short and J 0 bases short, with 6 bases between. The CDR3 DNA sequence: TGTGCCAGCAGCTTCCCGGGCTCTGGGGCCAACGTCCTGACTTTC. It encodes CASSFPGSGANVLTF.

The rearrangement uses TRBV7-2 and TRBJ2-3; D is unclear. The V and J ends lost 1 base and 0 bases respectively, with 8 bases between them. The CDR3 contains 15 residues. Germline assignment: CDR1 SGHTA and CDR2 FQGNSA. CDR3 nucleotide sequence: TGTGCCAGCAGCTTAGACGCTTACAGCACAGATACGCAGTATTTT. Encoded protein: CASSLDAYSTDTQYF.

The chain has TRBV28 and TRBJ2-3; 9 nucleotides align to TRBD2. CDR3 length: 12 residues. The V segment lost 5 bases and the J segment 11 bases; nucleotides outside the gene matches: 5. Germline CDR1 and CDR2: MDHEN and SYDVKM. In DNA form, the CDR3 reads TGTGCCAGCAGTCAAACGACTAGCGGGCAGTATTTT. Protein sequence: CASSQTTSGQYF.

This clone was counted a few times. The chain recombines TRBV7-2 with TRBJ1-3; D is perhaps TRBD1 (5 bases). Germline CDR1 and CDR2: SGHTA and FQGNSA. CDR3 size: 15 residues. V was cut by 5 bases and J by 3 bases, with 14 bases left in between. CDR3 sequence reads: CASSPPGRYGNTIYF. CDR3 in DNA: TGTGCCAGCAGCCCCCCGGGACGGTATGGAAACACCATATATTTT.

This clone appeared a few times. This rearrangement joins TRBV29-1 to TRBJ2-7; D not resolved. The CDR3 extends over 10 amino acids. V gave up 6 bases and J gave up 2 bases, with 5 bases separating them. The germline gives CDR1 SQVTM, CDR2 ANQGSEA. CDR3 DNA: TGCAGCGTAGTGACCTACGAGCAGTACTTC. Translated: CSVVTYEQYF.

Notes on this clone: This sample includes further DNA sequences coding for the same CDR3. CDR3 protein: CAWSVGSNQPQHF. The DNA of the CDR3 is TGTGCCTGGAGTGTAGGATCAAATCAGCCCCAGCATTTT. The rearrangement joins TRBV30 to TRBJ1-5, with no clear D. This CDR3 is 13 amino acids long. Trimming stripped 0 bases from V and 4 bases from J, with 7 bases between. The germline gives CDR1 GTSNPN, CDR2 SVGIG (reference sequence).